Listed below are T cell receptor beta chains from one sample, sequenced in a study of T cells expressing NK-cell markers. TCRdb reprocessed the 5' RACE reads and stores each CDR3 protein as one record, lacking DNA. The ten most abundant clones cover 6% to 8% of a sample with some 410,000 distinct CDR3 sequences. Sequences were obtained from blood T cells: a sorted CD56 or NKG2C T cell subset, CD4+ or CD8+ T cells, or bulk PBMC T cells (not recorded which). The receptors come from a woman between 18 and 69 years old in good health. Each CDR3 is given with its conserved first and last residue.

V gene: TRBV20-1
J gene: TRBJ2-2
CDR3 protein: CSARDQAGGTGELFF

V gene: TRBV12-3/TRBV12-4
J gene: TRBJ1-2
CDR3 protein: CASRFPPGTANYGYTF

V gene: TRBV20-1
J gene: TRBJ2-7
CDR3 protein: CSAEDLDYEQYF

V gene: TRBV19
J gene: TRBJ2-1
CDR3 protein: CASSIGPGQFF

V gene: TRBV7-3
J gene: TRBJ1-2
CDR3 protein: CASSLRGYYGYTF

V gene: TRBV5-1
J gene: TRBJ1-5
CDR3 protein: CASSPTGGRQPQHF

V gene: TRBV5-1
J gene: TRBJ1-1
CDR3 protein: CASSLQVTTEAFF

V gene: TRBV9
J gene: TRBJ2-1
CDR3 protein: CASARGGTGAFNEQFF

V gene: TRBV7-9
J gene: TRBJ1-4
CDR3 protein: CASSLDGGMSEKLFF

V gene: TRBV30
J gene: TRBJ2-7
CDR3 protein: CAWRALGTHYEQYF

V gene: TRBV19
J gene: TRBJ1-1
CDR3 protein: CASSILARPMNTEAFF

V gene: TRBV28
J gene: TRBJ2-3
CDR3 protein: CASSLWDRGVDF

V gene: TRBV7-9
J gene: TRBJ2-1
CDR3 protein: CASSPVREGVNEQFF

V gene: TRBV10-3
J gene: TRBJ2-1
CDR3 protein: CAIKGLDSIRGHNEQFF

V gene: TRBV5-4
J gene: TRBJ1-1
CDR3 protein: CASSSPQAAVGNTEAFF

V gene: TRBV29-1
J gene: TRBJ2-5
CDR3 protein: CSGGANQETQYF

V gene: TRBV9
J gene: TRBJ2-2
CDR3 protein: CASSLLAGGTGHGELFF

V gene: TRBV20-1
J gene: TRBJ2-7
CDR3 protein: CSATREAVFSSYEQYF